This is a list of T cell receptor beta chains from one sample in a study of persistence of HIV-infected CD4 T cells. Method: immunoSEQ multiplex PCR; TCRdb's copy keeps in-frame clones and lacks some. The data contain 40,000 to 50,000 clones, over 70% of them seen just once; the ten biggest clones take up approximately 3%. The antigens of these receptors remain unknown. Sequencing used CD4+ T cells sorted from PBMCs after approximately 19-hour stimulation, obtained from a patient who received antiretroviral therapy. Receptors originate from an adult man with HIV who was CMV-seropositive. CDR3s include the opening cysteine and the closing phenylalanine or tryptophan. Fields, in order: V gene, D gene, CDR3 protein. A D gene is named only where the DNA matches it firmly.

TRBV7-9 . CASSSGPVNEQYF
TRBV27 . CASSLADRTPYGYTF
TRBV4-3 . CASSQGGVDSPLHF
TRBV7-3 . CASSRTGELFF
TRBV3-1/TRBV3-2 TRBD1 CASSGTGQGGKETQYF
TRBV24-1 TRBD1 CAVSHRQGTGELFF
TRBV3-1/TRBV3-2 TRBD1 CASSPRGYGNQPQHF
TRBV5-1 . CASSFGLINGLYGYTF
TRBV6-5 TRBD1 CASSSHSPDRGYGYTF
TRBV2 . CATSGDNQPQHF
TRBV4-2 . CASSQGLPNEQFF
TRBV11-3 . CASSLAGGTGELFF
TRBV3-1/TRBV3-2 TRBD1 CASSLHNEPGQGGGYTF
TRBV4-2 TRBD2 CASSPSPGGIADTQYF
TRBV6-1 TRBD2 CASSERGVLSGRNPEQFF
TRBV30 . CAWSKELGTIYGYTF
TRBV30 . CAWESGIVNTEAFF
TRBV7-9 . CASSFDRGPSGEKLFF
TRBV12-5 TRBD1 CASGSKTQDRGSLGTNEKLFF
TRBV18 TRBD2 CASSPMGGIDEQYF
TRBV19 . CASSIVRLMNTGELFF
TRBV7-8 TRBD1 CASSLPGQRSSYTF
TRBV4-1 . CASSRAGTPNSPQHF
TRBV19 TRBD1 CASSKDRERYNEQFF
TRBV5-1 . CASSPDRIGAFF
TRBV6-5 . CASSYGTSGANVLTF
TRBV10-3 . CAISADAASNQPQHF
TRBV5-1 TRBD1 CASSTGQVPLYSYNEQFF
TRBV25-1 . CASSELGAGSYEQYF
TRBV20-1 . CSARGTHEQYF
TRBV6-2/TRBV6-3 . CASSSQGASGKNEQFF
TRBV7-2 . CASSENGMQEKLFF
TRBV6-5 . CASSYQGEVNEKLFF
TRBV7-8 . CASSLTGSEGNQPQHF
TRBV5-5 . CASSLERVRYNEQFF
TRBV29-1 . CSGTAGTGQYF
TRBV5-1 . CASSLAMGGGNYGYTF
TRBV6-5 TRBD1 CASPDRGHRNTEAFF
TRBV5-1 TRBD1 CASSLDGQENSPLHF
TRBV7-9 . CASSSSEAHGYTF
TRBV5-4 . CASSALGETQYF
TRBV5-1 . CASSLGSGSGGTEAFF
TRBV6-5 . CASRVGKGSNQPQHF
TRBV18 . CASSPRGDGLISGNTIYF
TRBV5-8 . CASSTQVTSYNEQFF
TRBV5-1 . CASSWEEVGGETQYF
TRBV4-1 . CASSRDTEFSGANVLTF
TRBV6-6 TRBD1 CASSRGQGFDYEQYF
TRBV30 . CAWQDSHNQPQHF
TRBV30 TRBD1 CAWSVKGGTGLSNQPQHF
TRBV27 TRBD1 CASSDGQVNQPQHF
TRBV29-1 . CSVDRTDTQYF
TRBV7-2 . CASSLQGRGFQETQYF
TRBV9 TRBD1 CASSRQTGVEQYF
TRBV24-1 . CATSDVGVADTQYF
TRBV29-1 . CSVVQGGPNEQFF
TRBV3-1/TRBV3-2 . CASSQEGRRETEAFF